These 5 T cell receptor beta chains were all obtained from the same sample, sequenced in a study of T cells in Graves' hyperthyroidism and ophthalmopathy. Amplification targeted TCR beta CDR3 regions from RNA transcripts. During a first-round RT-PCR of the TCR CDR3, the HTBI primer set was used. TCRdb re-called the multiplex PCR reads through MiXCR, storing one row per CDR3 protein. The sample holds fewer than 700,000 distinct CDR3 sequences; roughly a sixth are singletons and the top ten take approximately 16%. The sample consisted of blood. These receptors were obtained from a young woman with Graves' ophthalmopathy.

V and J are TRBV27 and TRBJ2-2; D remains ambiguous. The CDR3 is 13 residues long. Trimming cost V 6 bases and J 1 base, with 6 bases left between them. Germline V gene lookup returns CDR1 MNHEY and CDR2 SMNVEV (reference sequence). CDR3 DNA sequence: TGTGCCAGCAGACCCCTGAACACCGGGGAGCTGTTTTTT. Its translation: CASRPLNTGELFF.

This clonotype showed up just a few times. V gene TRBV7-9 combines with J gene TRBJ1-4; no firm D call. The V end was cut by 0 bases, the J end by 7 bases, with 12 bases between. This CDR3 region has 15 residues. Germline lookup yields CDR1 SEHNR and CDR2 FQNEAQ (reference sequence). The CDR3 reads CASSLAGPIGEKLFF. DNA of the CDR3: TGTGCCAGCAGCTTAGCAGGACCCATTGGTGAAAAACTGTTTTTT.

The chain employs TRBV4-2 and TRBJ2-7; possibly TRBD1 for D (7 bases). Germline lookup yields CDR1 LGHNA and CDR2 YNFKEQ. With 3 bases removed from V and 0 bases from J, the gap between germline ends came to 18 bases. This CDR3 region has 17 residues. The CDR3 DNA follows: TGTGCCAGCAGCCAGTCAGGGGGGACAGAGAGCTCCTACGAGCAGTACTTC. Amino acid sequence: CASSQSGGTESSYEQYF.

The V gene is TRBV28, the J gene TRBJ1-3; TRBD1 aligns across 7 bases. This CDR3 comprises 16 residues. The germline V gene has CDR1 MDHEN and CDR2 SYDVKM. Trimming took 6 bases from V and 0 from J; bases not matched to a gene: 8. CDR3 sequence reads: CASRPMGTDSGNTIYF. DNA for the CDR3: TGTGCCAGCAGACCGATGGGGACAGACTCTGGAAACACCATATATTTT.

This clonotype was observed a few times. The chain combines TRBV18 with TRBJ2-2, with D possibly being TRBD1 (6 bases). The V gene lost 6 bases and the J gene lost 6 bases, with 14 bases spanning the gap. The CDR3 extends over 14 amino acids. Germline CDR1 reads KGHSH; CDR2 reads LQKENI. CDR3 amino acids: CASSPMNRAGELFF. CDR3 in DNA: TGTGCCAGCTCGCCAATGAACAGGGCCGGGGAGCTGTTTTTT.